Listed below are T cell receptor beta chains from one sample, sequenced in a study of post-analysis software for immune sequencing data. Using its own MiXCR run on the PCR reads, TCRdb lists one record per CDR3 protein. The sample has around 710,000 distinct CDR3 sequences; around 42% are singletons. Specimen: blood. These receptors originate from a girl aged 5-17 years with multiple sclerosis. CDR3s leave out the opening cysteine and the closing phenylalanine or tryptophan. Fields, in order: clone size, V gene, CDR3 protein. Some rows have no size entry. The others give once, few or many, or a class for an expanded clone.

. | TRBV7-9 | ASSLSGSTGGSYNEQF
. | TRBV14 | ASSQFTGSYEQY
few | TRBV12-3/TRBV12-4 | ASSFKLGGSQHPTQY
. | TRBV28 | ASSYYVRHGYT
few | TRBV20-1 | SAHPTGQPYNEQF
once | TRBV6-2/TRBV6-3 | ASSYFTAGTGRYEQY
few | TRBV7-2 | ASSPWLAGDTQY
once | TRBV5-1 | ASSGLGGRAHNEQF
. | TRBV4-3 | ASSQDHRALNEKLF
. | TRBV5-1 | ASSGGTGKGLKQF
. | TRBV5-5 | ASSPWDRGLAKNIQY
. | TRBV20-1 | SAKPTVNTEAF
. | TRBV20-1 | SAEWADTQY
. | TRBV20-1 | SARRAADLYYDNEQF
. | TRBV7-9 | ASSLGLAGANTYNEQF
. | TRBV20-1 | SASRLGEGDTQY
. | TRBV7-2 | ASSTLTGELEQY
. | TRBV20-1 | SARLGQGGSYEQY
. | TRBV6-1 | ASISGTPASYEQY
. | TRBV29-1 | SETVNTEAF
. | TRBV7-2 | ASSFRGLADVETQY
once | TRBV7-9 | ASSFEALAGVASSDTQY
few | TRBV12-3/TRBV12-4 | ASSTGTPATYGYT
. | TRBV2 | ASSERAVMLTYEQY
. | TRBV6-5 | ASSSGHNSYEQY
few | TRBV3-1 | ASSQGAFTSGINYEQY
. | TRBV5-5 | ASSLGEDGDGYT
. | TRBV7-3 | ASSRLAGDPYNEQF
. | TRBV28 | ASSLCSYGYT
. | TRBV9 | ASSVGTSGSWEQY
once | TRBV28 | ASTSGGSGSYGYT
. | TRBV12-3/TRBV12-4 | ASSPPGLAVYNEQF
. | TRBV5-6 | ASSSRRETEQY
. | TRBV25-1 | ASSAFSGDGYT
. | TRBV7-8 | ASSSWPGEGEKLF
. | TRBV20-1 | SARAGGWYEQF
. | TRBV5-5 | ASSEEKAGMGTDTQY